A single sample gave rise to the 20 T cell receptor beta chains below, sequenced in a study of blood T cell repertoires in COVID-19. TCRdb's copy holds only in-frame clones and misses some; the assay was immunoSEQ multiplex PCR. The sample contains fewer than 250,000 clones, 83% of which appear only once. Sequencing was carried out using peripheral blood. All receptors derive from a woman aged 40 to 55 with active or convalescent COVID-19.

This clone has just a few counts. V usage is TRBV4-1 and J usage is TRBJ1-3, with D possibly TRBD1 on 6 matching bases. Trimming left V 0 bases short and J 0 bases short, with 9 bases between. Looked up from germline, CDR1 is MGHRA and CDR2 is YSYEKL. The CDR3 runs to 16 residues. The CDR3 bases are TGCGCCAGCAGCCAAGAGGGGGCAGCCTCTGGAAACACCATATATTTT. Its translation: CASSQEGAASGNTIYF.

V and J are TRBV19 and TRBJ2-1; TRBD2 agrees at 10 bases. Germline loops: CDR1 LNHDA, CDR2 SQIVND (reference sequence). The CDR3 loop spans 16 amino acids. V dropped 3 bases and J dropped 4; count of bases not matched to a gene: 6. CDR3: CASSIRSGGAYNEQFF. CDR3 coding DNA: TGTGCCAGTAGTATTCGGAGCGGGGGGGCTTACAATGAGCAGTTCTTC.

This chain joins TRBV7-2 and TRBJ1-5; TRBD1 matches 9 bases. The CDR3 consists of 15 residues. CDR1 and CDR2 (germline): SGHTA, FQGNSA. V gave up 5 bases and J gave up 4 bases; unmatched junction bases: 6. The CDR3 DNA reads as TGTGCCAGCAGCCAGAGGACAGGGGTAAATCAGCCCCAGCATTTT. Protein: CASSQRTGVNQPQHF.

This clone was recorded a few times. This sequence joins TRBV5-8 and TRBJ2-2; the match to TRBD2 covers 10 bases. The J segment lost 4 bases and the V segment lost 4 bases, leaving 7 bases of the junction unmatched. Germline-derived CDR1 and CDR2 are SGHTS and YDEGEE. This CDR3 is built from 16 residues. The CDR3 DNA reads TGTGCCAGCAGCGCGAGCGGGGGGGTCAGCACCGGGGAGCTGTTTTTT. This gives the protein CASSASGGVSTGELFF. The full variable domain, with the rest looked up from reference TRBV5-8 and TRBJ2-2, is EAGVTQSPTHLIKTRGQQATLRCSPISGHTSVYWYQQALGLGLQFLLWYDEGEERNRGNFPPRFSGRQFPNYSSELNVNALELEDSALYLCASSASGGVSTGELFFGEGSRLTVL.

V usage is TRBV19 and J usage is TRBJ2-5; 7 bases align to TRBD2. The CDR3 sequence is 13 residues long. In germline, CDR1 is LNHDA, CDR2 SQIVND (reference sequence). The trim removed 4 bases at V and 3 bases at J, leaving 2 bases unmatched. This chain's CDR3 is CASSTLAEETQYF. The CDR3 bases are TGTGCCAGTAGTACCCTAGCGGAAGAGACCCAGTACTTC.

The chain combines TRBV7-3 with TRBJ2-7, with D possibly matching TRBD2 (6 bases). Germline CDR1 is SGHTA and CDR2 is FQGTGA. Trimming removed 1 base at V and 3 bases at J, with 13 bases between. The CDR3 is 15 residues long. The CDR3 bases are TGTGCCAGCAGCTTAAGAGACGGGAGTAACTACGAGCAGTACTTC. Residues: CASSLRDGSNYEQYF.

CDR3 sequence (DNA): TGTGCCACCCATCGGACAGGGGCCTACAATGAGCAGTTCTTC. Amino acids: CATHRTGAYNEQFF. J is TRBJ2-1 and V is TRBV19, with 9 bases matching TRBD1. The V gene end was trimmed by 10 bases and the J gene end by 2 bases; junction bases not matched to a gene: 6. The CDR3 has 14 amino acids. The germline V gene has CDR1 LNHDA and CDR2 SQIVND (reference sequence).

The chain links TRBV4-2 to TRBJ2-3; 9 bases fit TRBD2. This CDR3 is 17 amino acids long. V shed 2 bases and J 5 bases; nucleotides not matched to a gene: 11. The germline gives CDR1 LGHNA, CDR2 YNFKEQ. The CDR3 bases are TGTGCCAGCAGCCAATCTGGCGGGGGGGCCGGAGTAGATACGCAGTATTTT. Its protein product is CASSQSGGGAGVDTQYF.

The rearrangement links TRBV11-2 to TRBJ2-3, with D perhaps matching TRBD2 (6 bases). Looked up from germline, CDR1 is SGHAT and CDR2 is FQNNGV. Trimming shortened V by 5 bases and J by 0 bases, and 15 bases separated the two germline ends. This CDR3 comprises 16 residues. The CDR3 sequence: CASSVTSPFSTDTQYF. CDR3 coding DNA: TGTGCCAGCAGCGTGACTAGTCCGTTTAGCACAGATACGCAGTATTTT.

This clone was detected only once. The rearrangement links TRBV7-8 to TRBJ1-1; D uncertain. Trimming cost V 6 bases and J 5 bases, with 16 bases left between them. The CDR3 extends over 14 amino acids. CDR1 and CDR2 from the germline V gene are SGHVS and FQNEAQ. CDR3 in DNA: TGTGCCAGCAGTTTTGGACTTGTGACGACTGAAGCTTTCTTT. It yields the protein CASSFGLVTTEAFF.

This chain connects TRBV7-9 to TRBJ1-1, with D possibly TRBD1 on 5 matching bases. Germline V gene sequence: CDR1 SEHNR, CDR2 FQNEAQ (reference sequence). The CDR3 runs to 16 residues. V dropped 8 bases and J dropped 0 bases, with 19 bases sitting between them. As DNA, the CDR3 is TGTGCCAGCGGCCGACAGTTAGGAGCCATGAACACTGAAGCTTTCTTT. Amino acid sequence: CASGRQLGAMNTEAFF.

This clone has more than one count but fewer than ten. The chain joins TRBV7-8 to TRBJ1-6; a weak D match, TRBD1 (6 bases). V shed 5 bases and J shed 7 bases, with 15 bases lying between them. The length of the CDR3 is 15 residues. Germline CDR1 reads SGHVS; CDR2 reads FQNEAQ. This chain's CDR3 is CASSLGWTENSPLHF. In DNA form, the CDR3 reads TGTGCCAGCAGCCTAGGGTGGACAGAGAATTCACCCCTCCACTTT.

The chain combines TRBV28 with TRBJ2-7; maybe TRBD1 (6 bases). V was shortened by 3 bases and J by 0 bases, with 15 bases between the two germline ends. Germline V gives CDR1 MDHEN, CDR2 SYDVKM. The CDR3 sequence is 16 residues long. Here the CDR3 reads CASSFFGTPSSYEQYF. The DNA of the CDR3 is TGTGCCAGCAGTTTCTTCGGGACACCCAGCTCCTACGAGCAGTACTTC.

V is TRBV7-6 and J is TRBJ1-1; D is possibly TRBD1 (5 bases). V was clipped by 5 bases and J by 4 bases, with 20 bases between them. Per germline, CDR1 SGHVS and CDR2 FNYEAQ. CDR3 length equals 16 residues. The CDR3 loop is CASSRSGGQVATEAFF. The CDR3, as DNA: TGTGCCAGCAGCCGATCCGGGGGTCAGGTCGCCACTGAAGCTTTCTTT.

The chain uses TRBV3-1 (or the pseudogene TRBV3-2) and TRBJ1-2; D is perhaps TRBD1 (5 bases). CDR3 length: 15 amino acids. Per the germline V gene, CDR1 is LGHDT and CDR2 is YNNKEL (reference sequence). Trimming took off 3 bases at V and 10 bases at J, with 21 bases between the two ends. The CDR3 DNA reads TGTGCCAGCAGCCAGGAGACCGTACAGGATAGGGTCTACACCTTC. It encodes CASSQETVQDRVYTF.

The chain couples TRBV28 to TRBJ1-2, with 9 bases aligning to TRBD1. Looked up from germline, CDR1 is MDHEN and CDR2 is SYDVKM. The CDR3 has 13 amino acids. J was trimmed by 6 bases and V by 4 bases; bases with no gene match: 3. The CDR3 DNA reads TGTGCCAGCAGTTCCCGGGACAGGGATGGCTACACCTTC. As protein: CASSSRDRDGYTF.

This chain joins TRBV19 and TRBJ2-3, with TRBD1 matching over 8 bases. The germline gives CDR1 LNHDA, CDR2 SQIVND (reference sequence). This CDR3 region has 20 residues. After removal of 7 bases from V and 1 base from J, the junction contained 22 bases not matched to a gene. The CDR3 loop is CASTLRVGPGGVYRTDTQYF. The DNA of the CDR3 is TGTGCCAGTACCCTAAGGGTTGGGCCAGGGGGCGTCTACCGCACAGATACGCAGTATTTT.

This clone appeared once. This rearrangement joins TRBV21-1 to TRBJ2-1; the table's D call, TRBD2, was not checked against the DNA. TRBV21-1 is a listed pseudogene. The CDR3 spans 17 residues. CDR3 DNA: TGTGCCAGCAGCAAAATAGCCCCGTGCGGGAGCGGGGATGAGCAGTTCTTC. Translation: CASSKIAPCGSGDEQFF.

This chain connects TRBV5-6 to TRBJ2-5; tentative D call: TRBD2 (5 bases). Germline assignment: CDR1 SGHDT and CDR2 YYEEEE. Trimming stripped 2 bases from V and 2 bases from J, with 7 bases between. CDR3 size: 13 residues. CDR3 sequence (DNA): TGTGCCAGCAGCTTTGGGAGTCAAGAGACCCAGTACTTC. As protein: CASSFGSQETQYF.

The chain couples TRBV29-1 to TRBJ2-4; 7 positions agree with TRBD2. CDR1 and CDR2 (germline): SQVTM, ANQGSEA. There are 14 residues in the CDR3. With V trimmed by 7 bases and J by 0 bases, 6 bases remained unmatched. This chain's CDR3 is CSAILAVAKNIQYF. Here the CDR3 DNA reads TGCAGCGCCATCCTAGCGGTAGCCAAAAACATTCAGTACTTC.